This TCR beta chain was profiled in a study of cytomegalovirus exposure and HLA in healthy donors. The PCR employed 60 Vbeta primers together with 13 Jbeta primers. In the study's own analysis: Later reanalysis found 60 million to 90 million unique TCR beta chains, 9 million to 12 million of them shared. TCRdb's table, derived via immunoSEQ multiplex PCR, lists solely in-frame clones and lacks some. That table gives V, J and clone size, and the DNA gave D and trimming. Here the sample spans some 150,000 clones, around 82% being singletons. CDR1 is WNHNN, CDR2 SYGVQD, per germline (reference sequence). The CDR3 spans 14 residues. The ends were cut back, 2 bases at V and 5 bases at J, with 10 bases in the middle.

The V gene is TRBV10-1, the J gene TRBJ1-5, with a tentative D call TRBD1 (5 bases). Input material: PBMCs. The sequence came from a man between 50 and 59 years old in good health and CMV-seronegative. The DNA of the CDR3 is TGCGCCAGCAGTGAGGGGGCACGGGATCAGCCCCAGCATTTT. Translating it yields CASSEGARDQPQHF.